This TCR beta chain was sequenced in a study of T cell responses to AZD1222 COVID-19 vaccine. Study-level findings and limits: The donors showed a predominance of white British ancestry and of females, with possible underestimation of clonal diversity. The study found vaccine-associated CD4 TCRs spanning spike, dominant at 160-218 and 743-854.

The CDR3 length is 15 residues. V lost 5 bases and J lost 0, with 8 bases in between. Germline loops: CDR1 SGHVS, CDR2 FNYEAQ. The table came from immunoSEQ multiplex PCR; TCRdb's copy has only in-frame clones and leaves some out. The repertoire has approximately 140,000 clones, 90% of them found once; the top ten carry around 3.6%. Regarding this clone: Its antigen is still unknown.

Sequencing used peripheral blood, obtained on day 0 of AZD1222 vaccination. The genes are TRBV7-6 and TRBJ2-6; the D gene is possibly TRBD1 (5 bases). This TCR was sampled from an adult in good health. The CDR3, as DNA: TGTGCCAGCAGCCAAAGGGGCTCTGGGGCCAACGTCCTGACTTTC. Translated, it gives CASSQRGSGANVLTF.